This T cell receptor (beta chain) comes out of a study of blood T cell repertoires in COVID-19. The V gene lost 3 bases and the J gene lost 4 bases, with 10 bases spanning the gap. The CDR3 has 13 residues. The germline V gene encodes CDR1 SGHRS and CDR2 YFSETQ. The data were produced by immunoSEQ multiplex PCR, yet TCRdb's version contains in-frame clones alone and is incomplete. Among 300,000 to 350,000 clones listed, 75% to 90% were seen once. The clonotype comes from a man aged 30 to 45 who had recovered from COVID-19. The V gene is TRBV5-1, the J gene TRBJ1-1; D perhaps matches TRBD1 (5 bases). Sequenced: PBMCs or T cells enriched from blood (not recorded which). The CDR3 sequence is CASSWGGSTEAFF. The CDR3 nucleotides are TGCGCCAGCAGCTGGGGCGGGAGCACTGAAGCTTTCTTT.